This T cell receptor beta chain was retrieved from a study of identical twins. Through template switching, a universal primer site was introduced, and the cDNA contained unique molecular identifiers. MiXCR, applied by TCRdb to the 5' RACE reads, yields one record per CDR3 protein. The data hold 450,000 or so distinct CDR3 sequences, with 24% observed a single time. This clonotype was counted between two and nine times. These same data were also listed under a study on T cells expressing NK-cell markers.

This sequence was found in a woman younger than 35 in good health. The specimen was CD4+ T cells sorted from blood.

CDR3 sequence (DNA): TGCGCCAGCAGCCAACTTCCTGACAGGGAAGGCTACGAGCAGTACTTC. Protein: CASSQLPDREGYEQYF. The J gene is TRBJ2-7, the V gene TRBV5-1; 7 bases map to TRBD1. The CDR3 length is 16 residues. Germline CDR1 and CDR2: SGHRS and YFSETQ. V lost 4 bases to trimming and J lost 3 bases; unmatched junction nucleotides: 13.